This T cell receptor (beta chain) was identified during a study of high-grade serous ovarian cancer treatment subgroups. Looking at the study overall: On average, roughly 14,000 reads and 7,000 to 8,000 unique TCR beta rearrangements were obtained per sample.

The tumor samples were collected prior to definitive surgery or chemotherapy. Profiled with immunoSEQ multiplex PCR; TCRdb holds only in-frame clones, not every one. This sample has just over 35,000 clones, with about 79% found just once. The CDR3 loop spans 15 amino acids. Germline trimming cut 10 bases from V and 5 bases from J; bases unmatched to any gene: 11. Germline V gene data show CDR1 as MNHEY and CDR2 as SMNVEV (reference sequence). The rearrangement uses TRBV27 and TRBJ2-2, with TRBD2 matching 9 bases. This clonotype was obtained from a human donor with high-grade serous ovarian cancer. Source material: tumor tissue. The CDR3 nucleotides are TGTGCCACCTGGACTAGCGAACGGGGGACCGGGGAGCTGTTTTTT. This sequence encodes CATWTSERGTGELFF.